These 7 T cell receptor beta chains came from one sample sequenced in a study of monozygotic twins with inflammatory bowel disease. TCRdb re-called the 5' RACE reads; every CDR3 protein appears as one record, without DNA. The sample's table shows about 420,000 distinct CDR3 sequences. Sequenced input: blood. The receptors stem from a human donor with ulcerative colitis or Crohn's disease, or a healthy co-twin of an affected twin (not recorded which).

This CDR3 is CASSLLRGANVQYF. The V call is TRBV12-3 or TRBV12-4, the J call TRBJ2-3; TCRdb's D call, TRBD2, is unchecked because there is no DNA. CDR3 length equals 14 residues.

The CDR3 protein is CASTGGDDTEAFF. The V and J genes are TRBV27 and TRBJ1-1. CDR3 length equals 13 residues. Germline V CDR1 and CDR2: MNHEY, SMNVEV (reference sequence).

The V call is TRBV6-2 or TRBV6-3, the J call TRBJ1-1. Germline-derived CDR1 and CDR2 are MNHEY and SVGEGT. The CDR3 consists of 14 residues. Here the CDR3 reads CASSYDYLGTEAFF.

V gene TRBV20-1 combines with J gene TRBJ1-1; TCRdb indicates TRBD1, and absent DNA this call remains unverified. This CDR3 has 15 amino acids. CDR1 is DFQATT and CDR2 is SNEGSKA in the germline V gene (reference sequence). The CDR3 here is CSARTGSVMNTEAFF.

The chain carries TRBV5-1 and TRBJ2-7; TCRdb's D call of TRBD2 is untestable without DNA. The germline V gene has CDR1 SGHRS and CDR2 YFSETQ. There are 16 residues in the CDR3. The CDR3 spells CASSPPGLAVSYEQYF.

The chain uses TRBV5-1 and TRBJ2-3; TCRdb's D gene call, TRBD1, goes unchecked for lack of DNA. The CDR3 has 19 residues. The germline V gene encodes CDR1 SGHRS and CDR2 YFSETQ. The CDR3 is CASSRGTFDRDRSTDTQYF.

The CDR3: CASSLGVDTDTQYF. The J gene is TRBJ2-3, the V gene TRBV12-3 or TRBV12-4. CDR3 length: 14 amino acids.